This TCR beta chain was sequenced for a study of T cells in Graves' hyperthyroidism and ophthalmopathy. The CDR3 sequence is 15 residues long. Germline CDR1 reads KGHSH; CDR2 reads LQKENI. V was pared by 3 bases and J by 2 bases, with 7 bases of the junction left unmatched. TCR beta CDR3 region amplification was performed from RNA transcripts. HTBI primers were the set used in a first-round RT-PCR of the TCR CDR3. TCRdb re-called the multiplex PCR reads through MiXCR, storing one row per CDR3 protein. The sample includes hundreds of thousands of distinct CDR3 sequences, 14% of them seen just once. Regarding the study as a whole: In the analysis, a 13 V-J model separated ophthalmopathy from stable hyperthyroidism.

This clonotype has a count of ten or more. Its antigen is unknown. The receptor was isolated from a woman aged 18-29 years with Graves' hyperthyroidism. The sequenced material came from blood. The rearrangement uses TRBV18 and TRBJ2-7; 7 bases map to TRBD2. The CDR3 loop reads CASSPGTGGPYEQYF. The CDR3 nucleotides read TGTGCCAGCTCACCCGGGACGGGAGGTCCCTACGAGCAGTACTTC.